This passage covers 20 T cell receptor beta chains from one sample sequenced in a study of cytomegalovirus exposure and HLA in healthy donors. PCR employed 60 Vbeta and 13 Jbeta primers. TCRdb keeps only in-frame clones here, not all; method: immunoSEQ multiplex PCR. Of over 70,000 clones detected, over 60% appear once; the ten largest clones hold around a fifth. The source material was PBMCs. The receptor source for this set is a woman aged 50 to 65 in good health and CMV-seropositive.

The chain links TRBV6-5 to TRBJ1-2; D remains ambiguous. Between the trimmed V and J ends, which lost 0 bases and 4 bases, there was a span of 9 bases. CDR3 length: 14 residues. CDR1 and CDR2 (germline): MNHEY, SVGAGI. The CDR3 loop reads CASSYSERFYGYTF. The CDR3 DNA follows: TGTGCCAGCAGTTACTCGGAGCGGTTCTATGGCTACACCTTC.

This chain connects TRBV4-1 to TRBJ1-1; the D is unclear. V was pared by 0 bases and J by 1 base, with 6 bases between. The CDR3 extends over 14 amino acids. The germline CDR1 and CDR2 sequences are MGHRA and YSYEKL. Here the CDR3 reads CASSQDTGNTEAFF. In nucleotides, the CDR3 is TGCGCCAGCAGCCAAGACACGGGGAACACTGAAGCTTTCTTT.

This chain connects TRBV5-1 to TRBJ2-2; D ambiguous. Trimming stripped 0 bases from V and 2 bases from J, with 8 bases between. Looked up from germline, CDR1 is SGHRS and CDR2 is YFSETQ. The CDR3 covers 15 residues. In nucleotides, the CDR3 is TGCGCCAGCAGCTTGGGAGTCACCAACACCGGGGAGCTGTTTTTT. It is translated as CASSLGVTNTGELFF.

The chain couples TRBV4-3 to TRBJ2-2; 12 positions agree with TRBD2. CDR3 length equals 18 residues. V lost 0 bases and J lost 7; bases outside the gene matches: 9. CDR1 and CDR2 from the germline V gene are LGHNA and YSLEER. The DNA of the CDR3 is TGCGCCAGCAGCCAAGATAGGCTAGCGGGGGGGCAGGACGGGGAGCTGTTTTTT. It codes for CASSQDRLAGGQDGELFF.

This chain uses TRBV9 with TRBJ1-1; D gene uncertain. Germline-derived CDR1 and CDR2 are SGDLS and YYNGEE. CDR3 size: 15 residues. V shed 4 bases and J shed 3 bases, with 16 bases lying between them. For the CDR3, the DNA is TGTGCCAGCAGCCCGAGTTTTCGCATGCACACTGAAGCTTTCTTT. Amino acids: CASSPSFRMHTEAFF.

This chain connects TRBV6-6 to TRBJ2-7; TRBD1 matches 10 bases. The V gene's germline CDR1 is MNHNY and CDR2 SVGAGI (reference sequence). Trimming took 6 bases from V and 3 from J; bases not matched to a gene: 8. The CDR3 loop spans 15 amino acids. The CDR3 reads CASSSGTGDVYEQYF. The CDR3 nucleotides are TGTGCCAGCAGCTCCGGGACAGGGGACGTCTACGAGCAGTACTTC.

This chain joins TRBV28 and TRBJ1-3; TRBD1 matches at 9 bases. This CDR3 region has 14 residues. Germline assignment: CDR1 MDHEN and CDR2 SYDVKM. Trimming took 3 bases from V and 3 from J; bases not matched to a gene: 0. This CDR3 is CASSLDRGGNTIYF. The CDR3 region has the DNA TGTGCCAGCAGTTTGGACAGGGGTGGAAACACCATATATTTT.

This clone was seen only a few times. The CDR3 DNA reads as TGTGCCAGCAGTGCGGACAGGGTCTGGGGCTACACCTTC. This encodes CASSADRVWGYTF. J is TRBJ1-2 and V is TRBV6-1, with 8 bases that match TRBD1. The CDR3 has 13 residues. V shed 4 bases, J shed 8 bases, and the junction held 6 bases outside the gene matches. Germline values: CDR1 MNHNS, CDR2 SASEGT.

This chain uses TRBV28 with TRBJ2-1; 9 bases match TRBD2. The length of the CDR3 is 17 residues. The germline V gene has CDR1 MDHEN and CDR2 SYDVKM. The junction had 15 bases not matched to a gene; V was cut back by 3 bases and J by 9 bases. The CDR3 DNA follows: TGTGCCAGCAGTTTTTTCGATTTGGCGGGGGGGCCGGGTGAGCAGTTCTTC. Residues: CASSFFDLAGGPGEQFF.

This chain uses TRBV5-8 with TRBJ2-1; 8 nucleotides match TRBD1. The V segment lost 4 bases and the J segment 10 bases; nucleotides outside the gene matches: 10. The CDR3 sequence is 14 residues long. Germline-derived CDR1 and CDR2 are SGHTS and YDEGEE. The CDR3 sequence is CASSHRTGLLEQFF. The CDR3, as DNA: TGTGCCAGCAGCCATCGGACAGGGTTATTGGAGCAGTTCTTC.

The chain couples TRBV19 to TRBJ2-1; 11 bases are a match to TRBD2. The CDR3 has 16 residues. Germline V gene lookup returns CDR1 LNHDA and CDR2 SQIVND (reference sequence). The V gene end was trimmed by 3 bases and the J gene end by 3 bases; junction bases not matched to a gene: 4. The CDR3 bases are TGTGCCAGTAGTATGGTAGCGGGGGGGCTCTACAATGAGCAGTTCTTC. It is translated as CASSMVAGGLYNEQFF.

This clone was seen only once. As DNA, the CDR3 is TGCGCCAGCAGCCAAGAAGCAACAGGCTATCAGCCCCAGCATTTT. Encoded protein: CASSQEATGYQPQHF. The rearrangement links TRBV4-1 to TRBJ1-5, with D perhaps matching TRBD1 (5 bases). V was pared by 0 bases and J by 5 bases, with 11 bases between. The CDR3 extends over 15 amino acids. Per germline, CDR1 MGHRA and CDR2 YSYEKL.

The J gene is TRBJ2-5, the V gene TRBV27; D is unclear. Trimming stripped 5 bases from V and 1 base from J, with 14 bases between. The germline gives CDR1 MNHEY, CDR2 SMNVEV (reference sequence). This CDR3 contains 15 residues. The CDR3 sequence is CASSRRWAGQETQYF. The CDR3 DNA reads as TGTGCCAGCAGTCGAAGGTGGGCAGGCCAAGAGACCCAGTACTTC.

This rearrangement joins TRBV7-9 to TRBJ2-5, with 9 bases fitting TRBD2. Trimming at V came to 5 bases and at J to 1 base, leaving 8 bases not matched to a gene. CDR1 SEHNR and CDR2 FQNEAQ come from the germline V gene (reference sequence). The CDR3 totals 16 residues. The CDR3 loop reads CASSVTSGLAQETQYF. CDR3 in DNA: TGTGCCAGCAGCGTTACTTCGGGACTAGCCCAAGAGACCCAGTACTTC.

This clone was seen only a few times. The J gene is TRBJ2-3, the V gene TRBV7-3, with TRBD2 matching over 11 bases. Losses at the gene ends were 5 bases for V and 0 bases for J; bases not matched to a gene: 4. CDR1 is SGHTA, CDR2 FQGTGA, per germline. The CDR3 is 16 residues long. CDR3 DNA sequence: TGTGCCAGCAGCCCCGGGACTAGCGGAAGCACAGATACGCAGTATTTT. This codes for CASSPGTSGSTDTQYF. The full variable domain, rest sourced from reference TRBV7-3 and TRBJ2-3, is GAGVSQTPSNKVTEKGKYVELRCDPISGHTALYWYRQSLGQGPEFLIYFQGTGAADDSGLPNDRFFAVRPEGSVSTLKIQRTERGDSAVYLCASSPGTSGSTDTQYFGPGTRLTVL.

The chain has TRBV30 and TRBJ2-6; D unresolved. Deletions cut 8 bases from V and 1 base from J, with 15 bases between. This CDR3 is built from 15 residues. The V gene's germline CDR1 is GTSNPN and CDR2 SVGIG (reference sequence). CDR3 coding DNA: TGTGCCAGCGACTCCGAGGCTTCTGGGGCCAACGTCCTGACTTTC. This sequence encodes CASDSEASGANVLTF.

The chain recombines TRBV28 with TRBJ2-3, with a possible D match to TRBD2 (7 bases). Trimming cost V 5 bases and J 5 bases, with 17 bases left between them. CDR1 MDHEN and CDR2 SYDVKM come from the germline V gene. The CDR3 runs 15 residues. The CDR3 DNA is TGTGCCAGCAGTGGACTTTCGGGGGGACAAGATACGCAGTATTTT. Its protein is CASSGLSGGQDTQYF. The variable domain in full, completed from reference TRBV28 and TRBJ2-3, reads DVKVTQSSRYLVKRTGEKVFLECVQDMDHENMFWYRQDPGLGLRLIYFSYDVKMKEKGDIPEGYSVSREKKERFSLILESASTNQTSMYLCASSGLSGGQDTQYFGPGTRLTVL.

This chain connects TRBV30 to TRBJ2-3; TRBD2 aligns across 15 bases. J lost 13 bases, V lost 1 base, and 6 bases had no gene match. The CDR3 has 14 amino acids. Germline CDR1 GTSNPN, CDR2 SVGIG (reference sequence). The DNA for the CDR3 is TGTGCCTGGAGTGAGGGACTAGCGGGGGGATTAGAGTATTTT. Its translation: CAWSEGLAGGLEYF.

The rearrangement uses TRBV28 and TRBJ2-1, with D hard to call. Germline V gene lookup returns CDR1 MDHEN and CDR2 SYDVKM. Trimming left V 6 bases short and J 4 bases short, with 7 bases between. The CDR3 has 12 residues. As DNA, the CDR3 is TGTGCCAGCAGCAAAAAATACAATGAGCAGTTCTTC. This codes for CASSKKYNEQFF.

The chain has TRBV4-3 and TRBJ1-3; unclear D gene. The V end was cut by 0 bases, the J end by 2 bases, with 11 bases between. CDR1 LGHNA and CDR2 YSLEER come from the germline V gene. This CDR3 spans 16 amino acids. This chain's CDR3 is CASSQDQNFPGNTIYF. The CDR3 bases are TGCGCCAGCAGCCAAGATCAAAATTTCCCTGGAAACACCATATATTTT.